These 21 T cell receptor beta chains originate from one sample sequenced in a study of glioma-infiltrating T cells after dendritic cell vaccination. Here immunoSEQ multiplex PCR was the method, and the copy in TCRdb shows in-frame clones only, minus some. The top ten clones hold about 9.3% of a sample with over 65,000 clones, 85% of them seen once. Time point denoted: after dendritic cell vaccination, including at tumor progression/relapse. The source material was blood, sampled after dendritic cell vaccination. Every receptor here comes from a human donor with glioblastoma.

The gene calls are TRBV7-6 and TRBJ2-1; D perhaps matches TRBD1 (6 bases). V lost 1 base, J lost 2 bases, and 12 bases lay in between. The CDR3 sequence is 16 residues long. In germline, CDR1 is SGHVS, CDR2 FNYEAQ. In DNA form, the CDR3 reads TGTGCCAGCAGCTTAGTTGGGGGCCAAACCTACAATGAGCAGTTCTTC. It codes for CASSLVGGQTYNEQFF.

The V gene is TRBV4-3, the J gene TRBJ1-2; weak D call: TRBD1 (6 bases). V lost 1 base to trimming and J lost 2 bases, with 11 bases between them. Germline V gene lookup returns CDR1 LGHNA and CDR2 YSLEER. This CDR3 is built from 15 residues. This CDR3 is CASSQGLGTNYGYTF. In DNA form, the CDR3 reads TGCGCCAGCAGCCAAGGGCTGGGGACAAACTATGGCTACACCTTC.

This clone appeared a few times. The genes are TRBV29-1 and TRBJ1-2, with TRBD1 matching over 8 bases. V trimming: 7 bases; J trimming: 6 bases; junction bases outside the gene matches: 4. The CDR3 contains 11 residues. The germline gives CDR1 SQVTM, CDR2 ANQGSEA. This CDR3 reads CSGRTGNGYTF. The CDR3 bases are TGCAGCGGCCGGACAGGGAATGGCTACACCTTC. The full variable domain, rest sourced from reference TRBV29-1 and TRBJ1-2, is SAVISQKPSRDICQRGTSLTIQCQVDSQVTMMFWYRQQPGQSLTLIATANQGSEATYESGFVIDKFPISRPNLTFSTLTVSNMSPEDSSIYLCSGRTGNGYTFGSGTRLTVV.

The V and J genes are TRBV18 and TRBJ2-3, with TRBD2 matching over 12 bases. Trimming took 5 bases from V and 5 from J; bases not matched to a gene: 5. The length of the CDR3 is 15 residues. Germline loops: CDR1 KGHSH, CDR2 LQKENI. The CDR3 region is CASSSLTSGGDTQYF. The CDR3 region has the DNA TGTGCCAGCTCATCGCTGACTAGCGGGGGAGATACGCAGTATTTT.

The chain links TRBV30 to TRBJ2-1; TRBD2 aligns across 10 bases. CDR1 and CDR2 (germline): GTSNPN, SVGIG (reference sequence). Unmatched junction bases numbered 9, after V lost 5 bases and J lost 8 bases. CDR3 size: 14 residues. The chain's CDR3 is CAWGSSGSWDEQFF. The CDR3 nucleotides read TGTGCCTGGGGTTCTAGCGGGAGTTGGGATGAGCAGTTCTTC.

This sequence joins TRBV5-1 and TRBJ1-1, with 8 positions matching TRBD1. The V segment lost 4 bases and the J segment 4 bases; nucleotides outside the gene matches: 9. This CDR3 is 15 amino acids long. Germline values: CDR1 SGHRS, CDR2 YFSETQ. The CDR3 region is CASSPRTGGGTEAFF. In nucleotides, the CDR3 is TGCGCCAGCAGCCCGAGAACAGGGGGAGGCACTGAAGCTTTCTTT.

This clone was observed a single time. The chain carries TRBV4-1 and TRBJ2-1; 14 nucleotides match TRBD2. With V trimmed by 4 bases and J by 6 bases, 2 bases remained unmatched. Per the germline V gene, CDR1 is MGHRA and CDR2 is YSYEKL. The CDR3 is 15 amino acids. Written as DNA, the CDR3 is TGCGCCAGCAGCCCGACTAGCGGGAGGGCCAATGAGCAGTTCTTC. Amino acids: CASSPTSGRANEQFF.

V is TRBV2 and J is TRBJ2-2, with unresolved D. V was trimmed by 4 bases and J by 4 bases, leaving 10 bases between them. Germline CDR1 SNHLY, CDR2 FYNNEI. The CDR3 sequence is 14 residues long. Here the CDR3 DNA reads TGTGCCAGCAGTGTTCAGGCAGTCACCGGGGAGCTGTTTTTT. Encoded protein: CASSVQAVTGELFF.

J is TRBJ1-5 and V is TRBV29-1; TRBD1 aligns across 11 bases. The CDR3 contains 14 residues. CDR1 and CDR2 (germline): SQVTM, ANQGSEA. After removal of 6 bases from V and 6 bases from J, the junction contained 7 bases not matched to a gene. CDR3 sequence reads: CSVMDRGPGQPQHF. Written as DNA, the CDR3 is TGCAGCGTGATGGACAGGGGGCCGGGTCAGCCCCAGCATTTT.

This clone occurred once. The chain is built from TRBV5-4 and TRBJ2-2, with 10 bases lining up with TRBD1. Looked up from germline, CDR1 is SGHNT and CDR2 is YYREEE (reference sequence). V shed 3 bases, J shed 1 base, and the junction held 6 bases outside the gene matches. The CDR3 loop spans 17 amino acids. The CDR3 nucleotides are TGTGCCAGCAGCTCGGGGGGACAGGGGCGGAACACCGGGGAGCTGTTTTTT. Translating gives CASSSGGQGRNTGELFF. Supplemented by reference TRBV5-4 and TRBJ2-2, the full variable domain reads ETGVTQSPTHLIKTRGQQVTLRCSSQSGHNTVSWYQQALGQGPQFIFQYYREEENGRGNFPPRFSGLQFPNYSSELNVNALELDDSALYLCASSSGGQGRNTGELFFGEGSRLTVL.

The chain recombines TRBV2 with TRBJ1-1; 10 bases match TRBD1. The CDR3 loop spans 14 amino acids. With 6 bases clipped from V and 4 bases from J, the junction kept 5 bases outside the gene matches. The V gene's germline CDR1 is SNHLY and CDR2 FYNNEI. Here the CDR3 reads CASRTGGAVTEAFF. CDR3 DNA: TGTGCCAGCAGGACAGGGGGCGCGGTCACTGAAGCTTTCTTT. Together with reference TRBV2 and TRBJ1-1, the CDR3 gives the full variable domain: EPEVTQTPSHQVTQMGQEVILRCVPISNHLYFYWYRQILGQKVEFLVSFYNNEISEKSEIFDDQFSVERPDGSNFTLKIRSTKLEDSAMYFCASRTGGAVTEAFFGQGTRLTVV.

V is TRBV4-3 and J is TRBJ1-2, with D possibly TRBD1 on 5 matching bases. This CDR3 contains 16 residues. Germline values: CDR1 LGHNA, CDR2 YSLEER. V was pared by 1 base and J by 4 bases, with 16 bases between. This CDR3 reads CASSQGAVQGRYGYTF. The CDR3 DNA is TGCGCCAGCAGCCAAGGGGCGGTCCAGGGTCGCTATGGCTACACCTTC.

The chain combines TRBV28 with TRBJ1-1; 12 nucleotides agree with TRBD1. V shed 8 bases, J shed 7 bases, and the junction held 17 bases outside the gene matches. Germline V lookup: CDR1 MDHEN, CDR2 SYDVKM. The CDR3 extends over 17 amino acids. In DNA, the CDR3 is TGTGCCAGCCCTTCCGGGTCGGTGGGGACAGGGGGCGGTGAAGCTTTCTTT. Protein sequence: CASPSGSVGTGGGEAFF.

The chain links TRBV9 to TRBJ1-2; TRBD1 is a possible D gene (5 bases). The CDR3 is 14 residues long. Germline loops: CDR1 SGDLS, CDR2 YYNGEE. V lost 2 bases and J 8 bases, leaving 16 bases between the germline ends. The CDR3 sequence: CASSVKTQGGGYTF. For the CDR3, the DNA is TGTGCCAGCAGCGTTAAAACTCAGGGAGGCGGCTACACCTTC. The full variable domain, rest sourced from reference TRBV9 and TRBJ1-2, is DSGVTQTPKHLITATGQRVTLRCSPRSGDLSVYWYQQSLDQGLQFLIQYYNGEERAKGNILERFSAQQFPDLHSELNLSSLELGDSALYFCASSVKTQGGGYTFGSGTRLTVV.

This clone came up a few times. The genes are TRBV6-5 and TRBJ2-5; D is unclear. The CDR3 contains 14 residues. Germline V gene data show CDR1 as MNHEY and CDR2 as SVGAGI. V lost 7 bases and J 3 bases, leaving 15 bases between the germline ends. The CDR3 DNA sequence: TGTGCCAGCAAACAGAGTAACATCAAAGAGACCCAGTACTTC. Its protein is CASKQSNIKETQYF.

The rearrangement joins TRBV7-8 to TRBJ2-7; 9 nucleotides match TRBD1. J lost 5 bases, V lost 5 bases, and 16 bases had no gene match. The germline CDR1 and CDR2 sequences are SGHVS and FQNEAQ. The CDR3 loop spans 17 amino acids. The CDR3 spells CASSGRKDRDRVNEQYF. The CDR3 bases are TGTGCCAGCAGCGGCCGAAAAGATCGGGACAGGGTGAACGAGCAGTACTTC.

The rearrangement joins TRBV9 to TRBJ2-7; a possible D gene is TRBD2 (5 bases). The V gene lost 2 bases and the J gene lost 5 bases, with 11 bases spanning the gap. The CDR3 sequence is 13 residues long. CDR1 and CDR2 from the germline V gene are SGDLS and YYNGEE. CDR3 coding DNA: TGTGCCAGCAGCGTGGGCCTAGCCCACGAGCAGTACTTC. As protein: CASSVGLAHEQYF.

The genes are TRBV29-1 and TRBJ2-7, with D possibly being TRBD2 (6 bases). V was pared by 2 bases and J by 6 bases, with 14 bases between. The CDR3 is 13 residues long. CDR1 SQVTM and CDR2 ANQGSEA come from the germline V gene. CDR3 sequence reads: CSVETGGGGEQYF. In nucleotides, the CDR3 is TGCAGCGTTGAAACCGGGGGTGGGGGCGAGCAGTACTTC.

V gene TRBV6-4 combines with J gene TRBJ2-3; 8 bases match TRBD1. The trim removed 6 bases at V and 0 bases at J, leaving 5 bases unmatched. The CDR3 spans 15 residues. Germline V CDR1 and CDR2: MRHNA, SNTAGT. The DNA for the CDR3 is TGTGCCAGCAGCCGGGACAGGACTAGCACAGATACGCAGTATTTT. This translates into CASSRDRTSTDTQYF.

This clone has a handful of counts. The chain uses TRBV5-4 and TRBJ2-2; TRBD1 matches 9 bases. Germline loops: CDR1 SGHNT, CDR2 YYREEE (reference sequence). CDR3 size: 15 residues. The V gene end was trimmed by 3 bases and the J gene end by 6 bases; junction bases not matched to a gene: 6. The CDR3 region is CASSYRDRDAGELFF. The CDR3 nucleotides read TGTGCCAGCAGCTACCGGGACAGGGATGCCGGGGAGCTGTTTTTT.

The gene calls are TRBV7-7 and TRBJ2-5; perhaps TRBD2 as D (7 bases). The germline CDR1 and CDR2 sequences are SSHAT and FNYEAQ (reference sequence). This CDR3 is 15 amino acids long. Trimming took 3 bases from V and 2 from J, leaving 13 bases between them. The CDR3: CASSFAGAPQETQYF. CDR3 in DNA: TGTGCCAGCAGCTTCGCGGGGGCCCCGCAAGAGACCCAGTACTTC.